This entry describes one T cell receptor (beta chain). The data stem from a study of T cell responses to AZD1222 COVID-19 vaccine. CDR1 and CDR2 from the germline V gene are MNHEY and SVGEGT. The CDR3 has 16 residues. Trimming cost V 5 bases and J 4 bases, with 18 bases left between them. Generated by immunoSEQ multiplex PCR, the TCRdb table keeps only in-frame clones and is missing some. The sample has 95,000 to 150,000 clones; approximately 90% are singletons. The specimen comprised peripheral blood, sampled on day 0 of MenACWY control vaccination. The rearrangement uses TRBV6-2 or TRBV6-3 and TRBJ1-5; D may be TRBD1 (6 bases). This receptor was identified in an adult in good health. For the CDR3, the DNA is TGTGCCAGCAGTCCCACACCCCAGGGGTCTAATCAGCCCCAGCATTTT. Its translation is CASSPTPQGSNQPQHF.